This is a list of T cell receptor beta chains from one sample in a study of shared clonotypes between healthy human individuals. Assay: immunoSEQ multiplex PCR; the TCRdb copy retains only in-frame clones and omits some. The table records roughly 2.5 million clones, over 85% of them present only once. The source material was naive CD4+ T cells sorted from blood. These receptors all come from a young man in good health. Each CDR3 is given with its conserved first and last residue. Fields, in order: CDR3 protein, J gene, V gene.

CDR3 protein: CASSPSSGDTQYF
J gene: TRBJ2-3
V gene: TRBV11-2

CDR3 protein: CASSSQGVETEAFF
J gene: TRBJ1-1
V gene: TRBV11-3

CDR3 protein: CASSSGTTGEQYF
J gene: TRBJ2-5
V gene: TRBV5-1

CDR3 protein: CASSQVGRNTEAFF
J gene: TRBJ1-1
V gene: TRBV4-1

CDR3 protein: CASTGQGGIYEQYF
J gene: TRBJ2-7
V gene: TRBV2

CDR3 protein: CASSRTDGNYGYTF
J gene: TRBJ1-2
V gene: TRBV27

CDR3 protein: CASNRSPGDEQFF
J gene: TRBJ2-1
V gene: TRBV21-1

CDR3 protein: CASSGGTGAGNTIYF
J gene: TRBJ1-3
V gene: TRBV9

CDR3 protein: CASSPWGVETQYF
J gene: TRBJ2-5
V gene: TRBV6-5

CDR3 protein: CAWTRGAFNEQFF
J gene: TRBJ2-1
V gene: TRBV30

CDR3 protein: CASSIGQFNTGELFF
J gene: TRBJ2-2
V gene: TRBV19

CDR3 protein: CASSLAPTGSTDTQYF
J gene: TRBJ2-3
V gene: TRBV5-1

CDR3 protein: CASSLSGATNEKLFF
J gene: TRBJ1-4
V gene: TRBV4-2

CDR3 protein: CAWSSGTGLNQPQHF
J gene: TRBJ1-5
V gene: TRBV30

CDR3 protein: CASSPEGRNTEAFF
J gene: TRBJ1-1
V gene: TRBV7-9

CDR3 protein: CASTGSGGIPDTQYF
J gene: TRBJ2-3
V gene: TRBV28

CDR3 protein: CASSRTGGLTEAFF
J gene: TRBJ1-1
V gene: TRBV2

CDR3 protein: CASSLLIVSRDTQYF
J gene: TRBJ2-3
V gene: TRBV5-6

CDR3 protein: CASEGQGYQPQHF
J gene: TRBJ1-5
V gene: TRBV2

CDR3 protein: CASSIGDRTSEQYF
J gene: TRBJ2-7
V gene: TRBV19

CDR3 protein: CSVEVPGPRDGYTF
J gene: TRBJ1-2
V gene: TRBV29-1

CDR3 protein: CASSQEKTKETQYF
J gene: TRBJ2-5
V gene: TRBV4-3

CDR3 protein: CASSLAGLGDEQYF
J gene: TRBJ2-7
V gene: TRBV7-8

CDR3 protein: CASSQREGIVYNEQFF
J gene: TRBJ2-1
V gene: TRBV4-1

CDR3 protein: CASSEGPGVLETQYF
J gene: TRBJ2-5
V gene: TRBV9

CDR3 protein: CASSQTGTSGNNEQFF
J gene: TRBJ2-1
V gene: TRBV11-3

CDR3 protein: CASSELATFSYEQYF
J gene: TRBJ2-7
V gene: TRBV2

CDR3 protein: CASSLDWTSLREQFF
J gene: TRBJ2-1
V gene: TRBV7-2

CDR3 protein: CASSARGGSNTGELFF
J gene: TRBJ2-2
V gene: TRBV9

CDR3 protein: CASSTMGQGLDSPLHF
J gene: TRBJ1-6
V gene: TRBV19

CDR3 protein: CATSREAGRTEAFF
J gene: TRBJ1-1
V gene: TRBV15

CDR3 protein: CASSEPGHLYGYTF
J gene: TRBJ1-2
V gene: TRBV6-1

CDR3 protein: CASSQETSGGSVYNEQFF
J gene: TRBJ2-1
V gene: TRBV4-3

CDR3 protein: CARPRRGRVVDGYTF
J gene: TRBJ1-2
V gene: TRBV27

CDR3 protein: CTQNRDGQKPLHF
J gene: TRBJ1-6
V gene: TRBV1

CDR3 protein: CASSIGHPASRQYF
J gene: TRBJ2-5
V gene: TRBV19

CDR3 protein: CATGLADYNEQFF
J gene: TRBJ2-1
V gene: TRBV19